This is a list of T cell receptor beta chains from one sample in a study of blood T cells in healthy people across ages. One entry per CDR3 protein, called by TCRdb with MiXCR from the 5' RACE reads. In the table there are hundreds of thousands of distinct CDR3 sequences, over 20% of which are singletons. The sample comprised blood. The receptor source for this set is a man between 65 and 85 years old in good health. Each CDR3 is given without its conserved first and last residue.

V gene	J gene	CDR3 protein
TRBV11-1	TRBJ2-5	ASSLRYAQETQY
TRBV28	TRBJ2-6	ASRFGANVLT
TRBV9	TRBJ1-5	ASSSGQGGQPQH
TRBV29-1	TRBJ2-1	SGTSRQGLNNEQF
TRBV7-9	TRBJ1-6	ASSPLDNSPLH
TRBV7-9	TRBJ2-5	ASSPKDRGSGTQY
TRBV7-2	TRBJ2-5	ASSPPGRQETQY
TRBV12-3/TRBV12-4	-	ASGYPYEQY
TRBV10-3	TRBJ2-5	AISDRPPQETQY
TRBV28	TRBJ2-7	ASSPQPGQVVYEQY
TRBV27	TRBJ2-4	ASSFGGGVKNIQY
TRBV6-5	-	AAGEDEQY
TRBV30	TRBJ1-4	AWNGDRGKLF
TRBV18	TRBJ2-5	ASSLTGQREETQY
TRBV29-1	TRBJ2-7	SVEAPDSYEQY
TRBV27	-	ASITSGRALGEQF
TRBV3-1	TRBJ2-1	ASSPRSSGSYNEQF
TRBV12-3/TRBV12-4	TRBJ1-4	ASSGTAAGEKLF
TRBV3-1	TRBJ2-5	ASSPKGTAQETQY
TRBV29-1	TRBJ1-3	SVSEILGNTIY
TRBV5-6	TRBJ1-1	ASSRGQGDTEAF
TRBV28	TRBJ1-5	ASSLYGFSNQPQH
TRBV7-2	TRBJ2-5	ASGTGKTLEETQY
TRBV6-2/TRBV6-3	TRBJ2-3	ASSRAEDTQY
TRBV4-3	-	ASSQDWLIYEQF
TRBV6-1	TRBJ1-3	ASSENLQGFGNTIY
TRBV27	TRBJ2-7	ASSSTPLSYEQY
TRBV9	TRBJ1-2	ASSAGIKQGRGGYT
TRBV27	TRBJ2-5	TSSPLAGSVTQY
TRBV7-9	TRBJ1-3	ASSLDRTGNTIY
TRBV5-1	TRBJ1-1	ASSLEAGIDTEAF
TRBV3-1	TRBJ2-1	ASSHLKNEQF
TRBV14	TRBJ2-7	ASSLLLGSSYEQY
TRBV20-1	TRBJ1-5	SASTDRGNQPQH
TRBV20-1	TRBJ1-2	SATRPGSYGYT
TRBV5-1	TRBJ1-4	ASSSIGGQGEFSEKLF
TRBV19	TRBJ2-3	ASSISVEDTQY
TRBV7-9	TRBJ1-2	ASSLSNQGNYGYT
TRBV12-3/TRBV12-4	TRBJ1-3	ASATIGSGNTIY
TRBV18	-	ASSPTWGQETYEQY
TRBV5-6	TRBJ1-2	ASSLVQGWSGYT